The present TCR beta chain was sequenced within a study of CD4 T cells in relation to SARS-CoV-2 and coronaviruses. The wider study: Median patient age was nearly 40 years, spanning 21 to 72 years.

Germline V gene sequence: CDR1 MNHEY, CDR2 SVGEGT. This CDR3 is 10 amino acids long. Between the trimmed V and J ends, which lost 5 bases and 8 bases, there was a span of 3 bases. This table comes from immunoSEQ multiplex PCR, and its TCRdb copy is limited to in-frame clones, with some not included. The sample records about 41,000 clones, roughly 84% being singletons. Note on this clone: Its antigen is as yet unknown.

The V call is TRBV6-2 or TRBV6-3, the J call TRBJ2-2; D gene uncertain. Sequenced material: naive CD4+ T cells from PBMCs, cultured in vitro. Subset given: naive CD4+ T cells isolated by negative enrichment. This clonotype was obtained from an adult with COVID-19. CDR3 nucleotides: TGTGCCAGCAGTAGAGGGGAGCTGTTTTTT. It translates to CASSRGELFF.